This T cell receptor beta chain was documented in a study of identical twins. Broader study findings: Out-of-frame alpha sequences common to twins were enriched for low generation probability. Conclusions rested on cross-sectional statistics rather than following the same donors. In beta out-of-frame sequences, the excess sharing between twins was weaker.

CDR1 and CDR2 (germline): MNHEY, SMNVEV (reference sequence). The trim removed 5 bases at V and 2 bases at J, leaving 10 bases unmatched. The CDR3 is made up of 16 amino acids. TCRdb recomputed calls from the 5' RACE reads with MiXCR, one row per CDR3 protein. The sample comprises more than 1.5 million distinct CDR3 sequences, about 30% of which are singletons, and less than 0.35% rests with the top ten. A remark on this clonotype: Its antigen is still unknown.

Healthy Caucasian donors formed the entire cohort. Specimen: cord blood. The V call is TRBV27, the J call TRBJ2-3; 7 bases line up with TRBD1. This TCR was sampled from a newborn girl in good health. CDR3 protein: CASSPRQGWVTDTQYF. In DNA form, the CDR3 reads TGTGCCAGCAGTCCCAGACAGGGCTGGGTCACAGATACGCAGTATTTT.